These T cell receptor beta chains were read from a single sample in a study of vaccination and CD4 T cells after COVID-19. TCRdb used MiXCR to reprocess the PCR reads, holding one entry per CDR3 protein. The sample has some 10,000 distinct CDR3 sequences, around a third seen once. Antigens of these TCRs are unknown. The sequencing used CD4+ T cells from blood, cultured in vitro, collected after SARS-CoV-2 vaccination. The receptors were gathered from a human donor who had recovered from COVID-19. The CDR3 runs from the conserved cysteine through the conserved F or W. The D gene is left open where the match is weak.

>TRBJ2-1|TRBV19|TRBD2
CASSIDSPGGDEQFF
>TRBJ1-2|TRBV6-4|-
CASSPGGNYGYTF
>TRBJ2-5|TRBV15|-
CATSRVRASLPGAQYF
>TRBJ1-1|TRBV7-9|TRBD1
CASSLKAGQTEAFF
>TRBJ2-4|TRBV7-2|-
CASSQGTKNIQYF
>TRBJ2-5|TRBV5-4|-
CASSLEVAIETQYF
>TRBJ2-6|TRBV4-1|-
CASSQWDAAPGANVLTF
>TRBJ2-1|TRBV27|TRBD2
CASSFGRGVYNEQFF
>TRBJ2-3|TRBV7-2|-
CASSPSYLSTDTQYF
>TRBJ1-1|TRBV7-6|-
CASSSVSRNTEAFF
>TRBJ2-2|TRBV12-3/TRBV12-4|TRBD2
CASITSGTNTGELFF
>TRBJ2-5|TRBV6-1|-
CASSKETQYF
>TRBJ1-1|TRBV28|-
CASSLGQVRAFF
>TRBJ2-7|TRBV6-1|-
CASSPQGTPSHEQYF
>TRBJ2-1|TRBV11-2|-
CASSLSRTSSNEQFF
>TRBJ1-6|TRBV21-1|-
CASSKRNRTFDNSPLHF
>TRBJ2-1|TRBV4-1|TRBD2
CASSKTPGLAGGSSYNEQFF
>TRBJ2-7|TRBV7-2|TRBD1
CASSRPRDSYEQYF
>TRBJ1-5|TRBV28|-
CASRPTGTYQPQHF
>TRBJ2-6|TRBV29-1|TRBD1
CSVEEGQGHSGANVLTF
>TRBJ2-5|TRBV21-1|-
CASSSPGRTKETQYF
>TRBJ2-1|TRBV7-9|TRBD2
CASRPIGLAGGRGEQFF
>TRBJ2-2|TRBV7-3|TRBD2
CASSLPGLAGGRTGELFF
>TRBJ2-1|TRBV28|-
CASNRGFSYNEQFF
>TRBJ2-3|TRBV20-1|TRBD1
CSAIRGVDRASTDTQYF
>TRBJ2-2|TRBV7-7|-
CASRPGPNTGELFF
>TRBJ2-7|TRBV7-2|TRBD2
CASSQRLASGSWYEQYF
>TRBJ1-2|TRBV6-1|TRBD1
CASSGKPTGASGYTF
>TRBJ1-2|TRBV6-1|-
CASGIGEGYTF
>TRBJ1-5|TRBV28|-
CASSFRSAQHF